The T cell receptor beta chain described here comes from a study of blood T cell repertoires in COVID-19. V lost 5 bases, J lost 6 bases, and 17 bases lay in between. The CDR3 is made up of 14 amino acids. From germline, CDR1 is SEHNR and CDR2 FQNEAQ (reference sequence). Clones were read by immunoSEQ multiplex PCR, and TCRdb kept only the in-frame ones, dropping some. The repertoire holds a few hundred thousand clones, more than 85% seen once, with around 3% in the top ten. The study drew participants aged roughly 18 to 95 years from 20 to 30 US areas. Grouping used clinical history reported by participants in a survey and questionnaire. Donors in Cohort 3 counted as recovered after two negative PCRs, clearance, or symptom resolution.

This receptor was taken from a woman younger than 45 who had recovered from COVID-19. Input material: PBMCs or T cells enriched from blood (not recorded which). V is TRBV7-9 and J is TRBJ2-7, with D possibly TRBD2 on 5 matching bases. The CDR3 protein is CASSAVSGLPEQYF. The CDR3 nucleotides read TGTGCCAGCAGCGCCGTTTCAGGACTCCCCGAGCAGTACTTC.